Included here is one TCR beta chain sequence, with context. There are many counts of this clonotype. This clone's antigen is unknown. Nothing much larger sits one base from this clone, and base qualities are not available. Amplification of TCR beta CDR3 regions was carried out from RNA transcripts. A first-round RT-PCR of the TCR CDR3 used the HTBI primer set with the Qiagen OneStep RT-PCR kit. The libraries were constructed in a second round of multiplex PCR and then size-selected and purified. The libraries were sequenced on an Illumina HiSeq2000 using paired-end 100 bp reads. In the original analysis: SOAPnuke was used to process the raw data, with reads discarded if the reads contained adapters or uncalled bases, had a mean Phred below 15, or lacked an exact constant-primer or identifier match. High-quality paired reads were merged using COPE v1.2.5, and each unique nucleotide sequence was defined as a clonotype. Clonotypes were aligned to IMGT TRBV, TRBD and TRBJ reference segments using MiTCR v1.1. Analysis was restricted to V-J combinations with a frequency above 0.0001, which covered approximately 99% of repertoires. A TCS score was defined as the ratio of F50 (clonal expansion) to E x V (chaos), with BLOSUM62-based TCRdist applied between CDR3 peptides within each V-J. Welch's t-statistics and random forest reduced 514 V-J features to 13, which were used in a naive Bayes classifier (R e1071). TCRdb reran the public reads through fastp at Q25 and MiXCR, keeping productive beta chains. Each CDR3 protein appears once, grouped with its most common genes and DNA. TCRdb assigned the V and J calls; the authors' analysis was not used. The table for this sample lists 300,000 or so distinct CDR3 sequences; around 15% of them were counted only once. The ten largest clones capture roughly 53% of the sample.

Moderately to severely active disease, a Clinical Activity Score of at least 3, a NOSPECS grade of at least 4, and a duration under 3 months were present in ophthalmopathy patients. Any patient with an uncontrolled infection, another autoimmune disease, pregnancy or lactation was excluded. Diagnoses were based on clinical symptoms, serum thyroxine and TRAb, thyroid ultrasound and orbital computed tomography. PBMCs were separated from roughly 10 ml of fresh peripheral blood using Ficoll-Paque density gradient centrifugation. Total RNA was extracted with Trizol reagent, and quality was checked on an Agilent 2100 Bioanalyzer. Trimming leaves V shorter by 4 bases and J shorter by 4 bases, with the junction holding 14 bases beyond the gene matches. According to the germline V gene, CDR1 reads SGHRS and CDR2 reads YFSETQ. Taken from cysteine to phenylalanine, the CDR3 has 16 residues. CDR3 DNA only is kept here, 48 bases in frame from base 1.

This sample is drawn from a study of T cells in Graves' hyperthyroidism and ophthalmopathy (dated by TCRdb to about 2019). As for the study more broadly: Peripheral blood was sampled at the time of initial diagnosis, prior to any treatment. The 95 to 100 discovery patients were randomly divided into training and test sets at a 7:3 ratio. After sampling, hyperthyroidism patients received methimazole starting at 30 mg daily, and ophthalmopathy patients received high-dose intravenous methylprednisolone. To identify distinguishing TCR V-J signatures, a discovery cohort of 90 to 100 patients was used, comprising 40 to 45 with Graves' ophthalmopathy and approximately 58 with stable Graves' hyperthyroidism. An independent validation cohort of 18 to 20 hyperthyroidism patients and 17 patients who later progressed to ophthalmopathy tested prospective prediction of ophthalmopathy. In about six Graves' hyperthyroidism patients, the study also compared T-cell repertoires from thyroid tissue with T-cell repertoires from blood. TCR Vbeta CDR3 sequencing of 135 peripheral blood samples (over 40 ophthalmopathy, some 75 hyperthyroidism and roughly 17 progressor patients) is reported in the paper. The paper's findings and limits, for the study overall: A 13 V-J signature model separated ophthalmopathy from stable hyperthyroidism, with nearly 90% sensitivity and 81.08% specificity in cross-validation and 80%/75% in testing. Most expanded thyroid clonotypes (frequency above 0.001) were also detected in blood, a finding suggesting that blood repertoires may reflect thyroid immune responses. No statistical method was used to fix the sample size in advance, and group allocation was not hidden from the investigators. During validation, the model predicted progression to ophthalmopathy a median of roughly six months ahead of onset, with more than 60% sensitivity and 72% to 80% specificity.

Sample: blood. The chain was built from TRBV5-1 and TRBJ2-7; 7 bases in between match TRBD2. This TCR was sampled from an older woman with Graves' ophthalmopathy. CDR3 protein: CASSDRERLAKYEQYF. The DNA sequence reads TGCGCCAGCAGCGATAGGGAAAGACTAGCAAAGTACGAGCAGTACTTC.